A single sample is the source of the 25 T cell receptor beta chains below, sequenced in a study of blood T cell repertoires in COVID-19. Sequencing used immunoSEQ multiplex PCR; TCRdb keeps in-frame clones, though not all of them. Counted here are fewer than 350,000 clones, around 88% occurring once; the ten biggest clones make up approximately 1.6%. The sequencing sample was made of peripheral blood. The receptor source for this set is a woman aged 25 to 39 with COVID-19, enrolled during active disease.

The V gene is TRBV27, the J gene TRBJ2-1; the D gene is possibly TRBD2 (5 bases). CDR3 length: 16 amino acids. Per the germline V gene, CDR1 is MNHEY and CDR2 is SMNVEV (reference sequence). The V end was cut by 9 bases, the J end by 0 bases, with 18 bases between. DNA for the CDR3: TGTGCCAGTCTCTCCCCGGGGTTCTCCTCCTACAATGAGCAGTTCTTC. It codes for CASLSPGFSSYNEQFF.

CDR3 sequence: CASSQDFGSETQYF. CDR3 in DNA: TGTGCCAGCAGCCAAGATTTCGGGTCGGAGACCCAGTACTTC. The gene calls are TRBV4-2 and TRBJ2-5; D is unresolved. The CDR3 extends over 14 amino acids. The germline V gene has CDR1 LGHNA and CDR2 YNFKEQ. Trimming removed 0 bases at V and 5 bases at J, with 10 bases between.

This clone appeared a single time. This CDR3 is CASSSRPGTGGSDTQYF. The DNA of the CDR3 is TGTGCCAGCAGCTCCCGGCCCGGGACAGGGGGTTCGGATACGCAGTATTTT. The chain links TRBV7-9 to TRBJ2-3, with TRBD1 identical over 11 bases. The CDR3 is 17 residues long. Germline V CDR1 and CDR2: SEHNR, FQNEAQ (reference sequence). The V and J ends lost 4 bases and 6 bases, in that order; junction bases with no gene match: 12.

V gene TRBV14 combines with J gene TRBJ1-6, with D unresolved. This CDR3 comprises 13 residues. Trimming shortened V by 0 bases and J by 14 bases, and 11 bases separated the two germline ends. Germline assignment: CDR1 SGHDN and CDR2 FVKESK. CDR3 in DNA: TGTGCCAGCAGCCAAGATAGCGGTCTTTCCCTCCACTTT. The encoded protein is CASSQDSGLSLHF.

J is TRBJ1-2 and V is TRBV23-1; 7 bases are shared with TRBD1. TRBV23-1 is assigned to the ORF class and has an uncertain function. This CDR3 has 15 amino acids. With 6 bases clipped from V and 3 bases from J, the junction kept 10 bases outside the gene matches. CDR3 loop: CASSHLQGPDYGYTF. CDR3 DNA sequence: TGCGCCAGCAGCCACTTACAGGGGCCGGACTATGGCTACACCTTC.

The J gene is TRBJ2-5, the V gene TRBV5-5; D not certain. This CDR3 is 13 amino acids long. The germline V gene encodes CDR1 SGHKS and CDR2 YYEKEE (reference sequence). Deletions cut 4 bases from V and 2 bases from J, with 9 bases between. The DNA of the CDR3 is TGTGCCAGCAGCATGGTGACTCAAGAGACCCAGTACTTC. It is translated as CASSMVTQETQYF.

This chain links TRBV6-5 with TRBJ1-2; no definite D call. Trimming took 4 bases from V and 3 from J, leaving 9 bases between them. The germline V gene has CDR1 MNHEY and CDR2 SVGAGI. CDR3 length equals 13 residues. For the CDR3, the DNA is TGTGCCAGCAGTTCGTTGTCTGACTATGGCTACACCTTC. This sequence encodes CASSSLSDYGYTF.

This rearrangement joins TRBV7-9 to TRBJ1-1; a possible D gene is TRBD1 (6 bases). CDR1 is SEHNR, CDR2 FQNEAQ, per germline (reference sequence). The CDR3 length is 12 residues. With 5 bases removed from V and 5 bases from J, the gap between germline ends came to 9 bases. The CDR3 DNA is TGTGCCAGCAGCCGTGGACAGACTGAAGCTTTCTTT. Translation gives CASSRGQTEAFF.

This clone was picked up many times. The chain links TRBV15 to TRBJ1-1; 7 nucleotides match TRBD1. This CDR3 is built from 13 residues. V lost 0 bases to trimming and J lost 10 bases; unmatched junction nucleotides: 5. Germline lookup yields CDR1 LNHNV and CDR2 YYDKDF (reference sequence). CDR3 coding DNA: TGTGCCACCAGCAGAGATCAGAACAGGGGAGCTTTCTTT. Protein sequence: CATSRDQNRGAFF.

V usage is TRBV5-1 and J usage is TRBJ1-3; D unresolved. Germline CDR1 and CDR2: SGHRS and YFSETQ. Trimming shortened V by 7 bases and J by 0 bases, and 11 bases separated the two germline ends. The CDR3 spans 14 residues. The CDR3 here is CASRGGSSGNTIYF. The CDR3 DNA reads TGCGCCAGCCGCGGCGGGAGCTCTGGAAACACCATATATTTT.

V and J are TRBV30 and TRBJ1-6, with D perhaps matching TRBD1 (5 bases). V was pared by 0 bases and J by 0 bases, with 12 bases between. CDR1 and CDR2 (germline): GTSNPN, SVGIG (reference sequence). This CDR3 spans 17 amino acids. The CDR3 DNA sequence: TGTGCCTGGAGTGTGGGGGGAGTCAGCTCCTATAATTCACCCCTCCACTTT. This translates into CAWSVGGVSSYNSPLHF.

The gene calls are TRBV4-2 and TRBJ2-7, with 9 bases matching TRBD2. This CDR3 is built from 16 residues. The V gene's germline CDR1 is LGHNA and CDR2 YNFKEQ. The V segment lost 0 bases and the J segment 5 bases; nucleotides outside the gene matches: 8. This CDR3 reads CASSQEGSGGLDEQYF. The DNA of the CDR3 is TGTGCCAGCAGCCAAGAGGGAAGCGGGGGGTTGGACGAGCAGTACTTC.

The chain couples TRBV19 to TRBJ1-6, with D possibly TRBD1 on 5 matching bases. The CDR3 runs 14 residues. V was trimmed by 3 bases and J by 7 bases, leaving 10 bases between them. CDR1 is LNHDA, CDR2 SQIVND, per germline (reference sequence). The CDR3 region has the DNA TGTGCCAGTAGTATTACAGGACCAAATTCACCCCTCCACTTT. This encodes CASSITGPNSPLHF.

The gene calls are TRBV11-2 and TRBJ1-1; 9 bases fit TRBD1. Germline CDR1 and CDR2: SGHAT and FQNNGV. This CDR3 has 16 amino acids. Trimming removed 5 bases from V and 5 bases from J; junction bases left unmatched: 12. CDR3 bases: TGTGCCAGCAGCACCGGGACAGGGCGTCGGTATACTGAAGCTTTCTTT. This codes for CASSTGTGRRYTEAFF.

The rearrangement links TRBV6-6 to TRBJ1-6; 10 bases map to TRBD1. This CDR3 is 19 amino acids long. Per germline, CDR1 MNHNY and CDR2 SVGAGI (reference sequence). V shed 5 bases and J 0 bases; nucleotides not matched to a gene: 10. CDR3 DNA: TGTGCCAGCAGTCGGACAGGGGGTACTCTGAGCTCCTATAATTCACCCCTCCACTTT. It specifies CASSRTGGTLSSYNSPLHF.

V is TRBV9 and J is TRBJ2-5; the D gene is possibly TRBD2 (6 bases). CDR1 is SGDLS and CDR2 is YYNGEE in the germline V gene. The ends were cut back, 4 bases at V and 5 bases at J, with 15 bases in the middle. The CDR3 has 14 amino acids. The CDR3 nucleotides are TGTGCCAGCAGCCTCCACGGGGGTCGGGAGACCCAGTACTTC. As protein: CASSLHGGRETQYF.

The rearrangement uses TRBV7-9 and TRBJ2-2; D is unclear. V was cut by 1 base and J by 6 bases, with 9 bases left in between. The V gene's germline CDR1 is SEHNR and CDR2 FQNEAQ (reference sequence). This CDR3 comprises 14 residues. The CDR3 here is CASSLVGSPGELFF. Written as DNA, the CDR3 is TGTGCCAGCAGCTTAGTGGGCAGTCCCGGGGAGCTGTTTTTT.

V and J are TRBV5-1 and TRBJ1-4; D not certain. The V gene's germline CDR1 is SGHRS and CDR2 YFSETQ. Trimming took 0 bases from V and 7 from J, leaving 10 bases between them. The CDR3 has 14 residues. The CDR3 here is CASSLDSIGEKLFF. The CDR3 DNA is TGCGCCAGCAGCTTGGACTCGATTGGTGAAAAACTGTTTTTT.

CDR3 protein: CASSFEVSGPFTDTQYF. The CDR3 nucleotides are TGTGCCAGCAGCTTTGAGGTTAGCGGACCCTTCACAGATACGCAGTATTTT. This rearrangement joins TRBV7-6 to TRBJ2-3, with a tentative D call TRBD2 (6 bases). V lost 3 bases, J lost 2 bases, and 18 bases lay in between. Germline assignment: CDR1 SGHVS and CDR2 FNYEAQ. The CDR3 is 17 residues long.

Of note for this clone: In the same sample, other DNA sequences code for this CDR3. The chain combines TRBV13 with TRBJ1-1; D might be TRBD1 (6 bases). The CDR3 contains 12 residues. Germline V gene data show CDR1 as PRHDT and CDR2 as FYEKMQ (reference sequence). Deletions cut 6 bases from V and 7 bases from J, with 12 bases between. In DNA form, the CDR3 reads TGTGCCAGCAGACAGGGCCGAGGTGAAGCTTTCTTT. This translates into CASRQGRGEAFF. The variable domain in full, completed from reference TRBV13 and TRBJ1-1, reads AAGVIQSPRHLIKEKRETATLKCYPIPRHDTVYWYQQGPGQDPQFLISFYEKMQSDKGSIPDRFSAQQFSDYHSELNMSSLELGDSALYFCASRQGRGEAFFGQGTRLTVV.

This chain joins TRBV5-6 and TRBJ2-1; tentative D call: TRBD1 (5 bases). The length of the CDR3 is 13 residues. Germline CDR1 reads SGHDT; CDR2 reads YYEEEE. The germline V and J ends were trimmed by 0 bases and 10 bases, with 11 bases remaining between them. CDR3 sequence: CASSLEWGPEQFF. The CDR3 DNA reads as TGTGCCAGCAGCTTGGAATGGGGCCCCGAGCAGTTCTTC.

The chain carries TRBV2 and TRBJ2-5, with D perhaps matching TRBD2 (6 bases). Germline CDR1 is SNHLY and CDR2 is FYNNEI. This CDR3 region has 15 residues. V lost 6 bases to trimming and J lost 2 bases, with 16 bases between them. The CDR3 is CASRGPGRLQETQYF. CDR3 coding DNA: TGTGCCAGCAGGGGACCCGGGAGACTACAAGAGACCCAGTACTTC.

The rearrangement uses TRBV28 and TRBJ1-2, with TRBD1 identical over 9 bases. From germline, CDR1 is MDHEN and CDR2 SYDVKM. This CDR3 has 14 residues. With 6 bases clipped from V and 5 bases from J, the junction kept 7 bases outside the gene matches. As DNA, the CDR3 is TGTGCCAGCAGCCCAACAGGGGGCGGGTATGGCTACACCTTC. The encoded protein is CASSPTGGGYGYTF.

The chain links TRBV25-1 to TRBJ1-2; TRBD1 aligns across 9 bases. Germline lookup yields CDR1 MGHDK and CDR2 SYGVNS. With 6 bases clipped from V and 4 bases from J, the junction kept 6 bases outside the gene matches. The CDR3 is made up of 14 amino acids. The CDR3 DNA reads TGTGCCAGCAGGGGACAGGGAATGAGCTATGGCTACACCTTC. This encodes CASRGQGMSYGYTF.

The CDR3 here is CASTFGGTLREQFF. In DNA form, the CDR3 reads TGTGCCAGCACATTCGGAGGGACCCTACGCGAGCAGTTCTTC. The rearrangement uses TRBV25-1 and TRBJ2-1, with TRBD2 as a possible D gene (6 bases). This CDR3 contains 14 residues. V lost 7 bases and J lost 10, with 20 bases in between. Germline V gene sequence: CDR1 MGHDK, CDR2 SYGVNS.